The next 27 T cell receptor beta chains were all read from a single sample in a study of beta chain features in type 1 diabetes. Notes on the study in general: TCRB CDR3s from Type 1 diabetes patients were moderately but significantly shorter in all four CD4+ subsets.

Every bit of the isolated RNA underwent reverse transcription, so sequencing read expressed TCRB transcripts. TCRdb's table, derived via immunoSEQ multiplex PCR, lists solely in-frame clones and lacks some. The table includes about 700,000 clones, roughly 13% detected once. These receptors' targets are unknown. What was sequenced was naive CD4+ T cells from blood. Receptors originate from a man aged 18 to 29 with type 1 diabetes.

The rearrangement joins TRBV10-3 to TRBJ1-5, with a possible D match to TRBD1 (5 bases). Germline V gives CDR1 ENHRY, CDR2 SYGVKD. This CDR3 has 14 amino acids. Trimming removed 3 bases from V and 1 base from J, with 7 bases in between. The CDR3 coding sequence is TGTGCCATCAGTGACCGGGGGAGCAATCAGCCCCAGCATTTT. Translation: CAISDRGSNQPQHF.

This chain links TRBV2 with TRBJ2-1; TRBD2 aligns across 12 bases. The junction had 2 bases not matched to a gene; V was cut back by 4 bases and J by 4 bases. Germline assignment: CDR1 SNHLY and CDR2 FYNNEI. The CDR3 is 15 amino acids. DNA of the CDR3: TGTGCCAGCAGTGTACTAGCGGGGGGTTACAATGAGCAGTTCTTC. Translated: CASSVLAGGYNEQFF.

This clone was recorded a few times. The genes are TRBV7-6 and TRBJ1-5; the D gene is possibly TRBD1 (6 bases). Germline V lookup: CDR1 SGHVS, CDR2 FNYEAQ. The CDR3 sequence is 15 residues long. V was shortened by 3 bases and J by 0 bases, with 9 bases between the two germline ends. The CDR3 sequence: CASSLGQHSNQPQHF. In nucleotides, the CDR3 is TGTGCCAGCAGCTTGGGACAACATAGCAATCAGCCCCAGCATTTT.

The chain carries TRBV30 and TRBJ1-1, with 10 bases lining up with TRBD1. This CDR3 spans 13 amino acids. J was trimmed by 3 bases and V by 3 bases; bases with no gene match: 1. The germline CDR1 and CDR2 sequences are GTSNPN and SVGIG (reference sequence). The CDR3 nucleotides are TGTGCCTGGAGGGGACAGGGGTACACTGAAGCTTTCTTT. Its translation is CAWRGQGYTEAFF.

This clone was counted a few times. This specimen includes other DNA sequences encoding the same CDR3. The chain links TRBV30 to TRBJ1-5; 9 bases line up with TRBD1. This CDR3 contains 15 residues. Looked up from germline, CDR1 is GTSNPN and CDR2 is SVGIG (reference sequence). The junction had 4 bases not matched to a gene; V was cut back by 0 bases and J by 4 bases. DNA of the CDR3: TGTGCCTGGAGTGTAAGGGACAGGGATAATCAGCCCCAGCATTTT. This gives the protein CAWSVRDRDNQPQHF.

This clone came up a few times. The V and J genes are TRBV18 and TRBJ2-4, with TRBD2 identical over 12 bases. Germline assignment: CDR1 KGHSH and CDR2 LQKENI. The junction had 8 bases not matched to a gene; V was cut back by 2 bases and J by 6 bases. The CDR3 totals 17 residues. The CDR3, as DNA: TGTGCCAGCTCACCAACGGCTAGCGGGGGGGCGAGAAACATTCAGTACTTC. Protein sequence: CASSPTASGGARNIQYF.

This chain uses TRBV13 with TRBJ2-3; 11 bases align to TRBD1. The CDR3 has 16 amino acids. V gave up 3 bases and J gave up 5 bases; unmatched junction bases: 7. Looked up from germline, CDR1 is PRHDT and CDR2 is FYEKMQ (reference sequence). The CDR3 nucleotides read TGTGCCAGCAGCTTTTTGGGACAGGGGGTAATAGATACGCAGTATTTT. This codes for CASSFLGQGVIDTQYF.

This clone was observed a handful of times. The J gene is TRBJ2-5, the V gene TRBV19, with D perhaps given as TRBD1 or TRBD2 (5 bases each). The CDR3 extends over 14 amino acids. Germline V gives CDR1 LNHDA, CDR2 SQIVND (reference sequence). Trimming removed 5 bases from V and 5 bases from J, with 15 bases in between. For the CDR3, the DNA is TGTGCCAGTAGTCTCCCGGGACCGAGGGAGACCCAGTACTTC. Its translation: CASSLPGPRETQYF. Drawing the rest from reference TRBV19 and TRBJ2-5, the complete variable domain is DGGITQSPKYLFRKEGQNVTLSCEQNLNHDAMYWYRQDPGQGLRLIYYSQIVNDFQKGDIAEGYSVSREKKESFPLTVTSAQKNPTAFYLCASSLPGPRETQYFGPGTRLLVL.

CDR3 nucleotides: TGCGCCAGCATCCTGGGGGGATCCTACAATGAGCAGTTCTTC. This codes for CASILGGSYNEQFF. V is TRBV5-1 and J is TRBJ2-1, with D tentatively TRBD2 (6 bases). Germline V gene sequence: CDR1 SGHRS, CDR2 YFSETQ. CDR3 length: 14 amino acids. Trimming took 6 bases from V and 1 from J, leaving 11 bases between them.

This clone has just a few counts. J is TRBJ1-1 and V is TRBV7-3, with 9 positions matching TRBD1. Germline trimming cut 5 bases from V and 1 base from J; bases unmatched to any gene: 2. Germline V gene data show CDR1 as SGHTA and CDR2 as FQGTGA. This CDR3 is 14 amino acids long. CDR3 sequence reads: CASSTGGGNTEAFF. For the CDR3, the DNA is TGTGCCAGCAGCACAGGGGGCGGGAACACTGAAGCTTTCTTT.

This clone has just a few counts. The chain employs TRBV29-1 and TRBJ2-3; no reliable D call. From germline, CDR1 is SQVTM and CDR2 ANQGSEA. The germline V and J ends were trimmed by 4 bases and 7 bases, with 6 bases remaining between them. The CDR3 spans 10 residues. The CDR3 loop is CSVGENTQYF. The CDR3 nucleotides read TGCAGCGTTGGTGAAAATACGCAGTATTTT.

This clone came up a few times. CDR3 DNA: TGCAGCGTCGGAGACAGGGGAACGTACACCGGGGAGCTGTTTTTT. Translated: CSVGDRGTYTGELFF. The rearrangement uses TRBV29-1 and TRBJ2-2; the match to TRBD1 covers 8 bases. J lost 3 bases, V lost 6 bases, and 9 bases had no gene match. This CDR3 is 15 amino acids long. Germline CDR1 reads SQVTM; CDR2 reads ANQGSEA.

The V gene is TRBV30, the J gene TRBJ1-1, with unresolved D. Germline CDR1 GTSNPN, CDR2 SVGIG (reference sequence). Trimming cost V 1 base and J 0 bases, with 6 bases left between them. The CDR3 runs 13 residues. The DNA for the CDR3 is TGTGCCTGGAGTGATCAGTTGAACACTGAAGCTTTCTTT. Its protein is CAWSDQLNTEAFF.

This sequence joins TRBV11-2 and TRBJ2-5; TRBD2 agrees at 8 bases. CDR1 SGHAT and CDR2 FQNNGV come from the germline V gene. There are 15 residues in the CDR3. Losses at the gene ends were 1 base for V and 1 base for J; bases not matched to a gene: 2. The CDR3 DNA reads as TGTGCCAGCAGCTTAGCGGGGGGGCTCCAAGAGACCCAGTACTTC. This sequence encodes CASSLAGGLQETQYF.

The rearrangement uses TRBV28 and TRBJ2-1; tentative D call: TRBD1 (6 bases). CDR1 is MDHEN and CDR2 is SYDVKM in the germline V gene. V lost 5 bases and J lost 5, with 10 bases in between. The CDR3 loop spans 13 amino acids. The CDR3 nucleotides read TGTGCCAGCAGTCTGACAGGCCACAATGAGCAGTTCTTC. Translation gives CASSLTGHNEQFF.

This clone was counted between two and nine times. The genes are TRBV11-2 and TRBJ2-1; D unclear. Deletions cut 2 bases from V and 8 bases from J, with 4 bases between. Germline loops: CDR1 SGHAT, CDR2 FQNNGV. CDR3 length: 11 amino acids. The CDR3 is CASSLRYEQFF. CDR3 in DNA: TGTGCCAGCAGCTTAAGATATGAGCAGTTCTTC.

The chain uses TRBV30 and TRBJ2-7; D possibly corresponds to TRBD1 (5 bases). Germline V gene lookup returns CDR1 GTSNPN and CDR2 SVGIG (reference sequence). This CDR3 is 15 amino acids long. The V end was cut by 0 bases, the J end by 3 bases, with 15 bases between. Written as DNA, the CDR3 is TGTGCCTGGAGTGTACAGTGGGGCGCCAGCTACGAGCAGTACTTC. Translating it yields CAWSVQWGASYEQYF.

The rearrangement joins TRBV7-8 to TRBJ2-5; 11 bases match TRBD2. The germline gives CDR1 SGHVS, CDR2 FQNEAQ. After removal of 5 bases from V and 0 bases from J, the junction contained 5 bases not matched to a gene. The CDR3 sequence is 16 residues long. The CDR3 region is CASSPASGGHQETQYF. The CDR3 DNA reads TGTGCCAGCAGCCCCGCTAGCGGGGGGCACCAAGAGACCCAGTACTTC.

The chain joins TRBV2 to TRBJ2-7; 12 bases line up with TRBD1. Trimming at V came to 6 bases and at J to 4 bases, leaving 4 bases not matched to a gene. The CDR3 contains 14 residues. The germline gives CDR1 SNHLY, CDR2 FYNNEI. The CDR3 DNA follows: TGTGCCAGCAGCGGGACAGGGGGCCAGTACGAGCAGTACTTC. It translates to CASSGTGGQYEQYF.

The chain joins TRBV13 to TRBJ2-1; D not resolved. Germline assignment: CDR1 PRHDT and CDR2 FYEKMQ (reference sequence). Trimming took off 5 bases at V and 9 bases at J, with 8 bases between the two ends. The CDR3 has 11 amino acids. The CDR3 DNA reads as TGTGCCAGCAGCGTAAGGAGTGAGCAGTTCTTC. This translates into CASSVRSEQFF.

Only a few counts were recorded for this clone. J is TRBJ2-1 and V is TRBV29-1, with TRBD1 matching 10 bases. The CDR3 runs 13 residues. Per the germline V gene, CDR1 is SQVTM and CDR2 is ANQGSEA. V dropped 4 bases and J dropped 9; count of bases not matched to a gene: 6. The CDR3 DNA sequence: TGCAGCGTTGCGGGACAGGGGAATATTGAGCAGTTCTTC. This codes for CSVAGQGNIEQFF.

CDR3 amino acids: CATSRDKGSKDEQFF. CDR3 coding DNA: TGTGCCACCAGCAGAGATAAAGGGTCGAAAGATGAGCAGTTCTTC. The rearrangement links TRBV15 to TRBJ2-1; no clear D gene. CDR1 LNHNV and CDR2 YYDKDF come from the germline V gene (reference sequence). This CDR3 comprises 15 residues. Trimming removed 0 bases at V and 8 bases at J, with 14 bases between.

In its sample, this clone was seen once. The chain combines TRBV6-4 with TRBJ2-3; D gene unclear. This CDR3 is 15 amino acids long. Trimming stripped 2 bases from V and 4 bases from J, with 13 bases between. The germline gives CDR1 MRHNA, CDR2 SNTAGT. The CDR3 sequence: CASSDPMAIADTQYF. The CDR3 DNA reads TGTGCCAGCAGTGACCCCATGGCGATCGCAGATACGCAGTATTTT.

On this clone: A junction boundary mismatches the germline segment, possibly from a read error. This chain joins TRBV23-1 and TRBJ2-3, with D perhaps matching TRBD1 (6 bases). TRBV23-1 is an ORF; its function is uncertain. The CDR3 totals 16 residues. The CDR3 DNA reads TGCGCCAGCAGCCAATCCGGGACACCCAGCACAGATACGCAGTATTTT. It is translated as CASSQSGTPSTDTQYF.

This clone came up a few times. This chain connects TRBV18 to TRBJ2-1; possibly TRBD1 or TRBD2 for D (7 bases each). This CDR3 is 15 amino acids long. V lost 3 bases and J lost 2, with 11 bases in between. Germline V CDR1 and CDR2: KGHSH, LQKENI. CDR3 in DNA: TGTGCCAGCTCACCCCAGGGGGGGGCCTACAATGAGCAGTTCTTC. Protein: CASSPQGGAYNEQFF.

This clone was observed a handful of times. V usage is TRBV2 and J usage is TRBJ2-5, with D perhaps matching TRBD1 (5 bases). Trimming removed 3 bases from V and 1 base from J, with 12 bases in between. The CDR3 covers 15 residues. The V gene's germline CDR1 is SNHLY and CDR2 FYNNEI. The DNA for the CDR3 is TGTGCCAGCAGTGACTCCCCAGGGTTCCAAGAGACCCAGTACTTC. Protein product: CASSDSPGFQETQYF.

This clone has only a few counts. This chain links TRBV5-6 with TRBJ1-2, with a possible D match to TRBD1 (5 bases). Germline V gene sequence: CDR1 SGHDT, CDR2 YYEEEE. The V and J ends lost 5 bases and 10 bases respectively, with 12 bases between them. The CDR3 loop spans 11 amino acids. The DNA of the CDR3 is TGTGCCAGCAGTCTGCCAGGGACCTACACCTTC. It is translated as CASSLPGTYTF.